The sequence of this T cell receptor (beta chain) was determined in a study of cytomegalovirus exposure and HLA in healthy donors. V lost 3 bases to trimming and J lost 5 bases; unmatched junction nucleotides: 14. The CDR3 contains 17 residues. Looked up from germline, CDR1 is MDHEN and CDR2 is SYDVKM. Both 60 Vbeta primers and 13 Jbeta primers went into the PCR. The data were produced by immunoSEQ multiplex PCR, yet TCRdb's version contains in-frame clones alone and is incomplete. Of around 120,000 clones listed, 79% are singletons. Input material: PBMCs. This receptor was taken from a man aged 30 to 45 in good health and CMV-seropositive. The rearrangement joins TRBV28 to TRBJ2-3, with 7 bases aligning to TRBD2. CDR3 DNA sequence: TGTGCCAGCAGTTTTCCCTTATCGGGAGGTTCGGTAGATACGCAGTATTTT. Protein: CASSFPLSGGSVDTQYF.